The present T cell receptor (beta chain) was sequenced within a study of blood T cell repertoires in COVID-19. Study-wide context: Some COVID-19 samples were acute and others convalescent; all came from the United States, Italy and Spain.

TCRdb's table, derived via immunoSEQ multiplex PCR, lists solely in-frame clones and lacks some. The sample lists roughly 240,000 clones, 86% occurring once. Details on this clone: Other DNA variants within this sample encode the same CDR3.

Trimming stripped 2 bases from V and 4 bases from J, with 9 bases between. This CDR3 is built from 14 residues. The germline V gene encodes CDR1 LGHDT and CDR2 YNNKEL (reference sequence). The sample taken for sequencing was peripheral blood. This sequence joins TRBV3-1 (or the pseudogene TRBV3-2) and TRBJ1-5; D uncertain. The sequence derives from a woman older than 75 with COVID-19, enrolled during active disease. The CDR3 DNA is TGTGCCAGCAGCCAATTAGGAGGGAATCAGCCCCAGCATTTT. It specifies CASSQLGGNQPQHF.